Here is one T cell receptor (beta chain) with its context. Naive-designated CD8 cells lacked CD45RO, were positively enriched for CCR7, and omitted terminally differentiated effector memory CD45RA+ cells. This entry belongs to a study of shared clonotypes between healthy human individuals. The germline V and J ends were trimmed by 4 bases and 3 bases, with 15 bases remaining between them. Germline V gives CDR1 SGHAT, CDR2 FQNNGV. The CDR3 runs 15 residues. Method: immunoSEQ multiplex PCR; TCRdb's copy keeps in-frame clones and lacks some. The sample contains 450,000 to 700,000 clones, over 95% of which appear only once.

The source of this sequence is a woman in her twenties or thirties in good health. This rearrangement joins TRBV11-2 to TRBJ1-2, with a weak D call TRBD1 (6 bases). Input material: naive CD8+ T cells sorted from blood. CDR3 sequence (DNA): TGTGCCAGCAGCTCTCTACGGGGGCTTTACTATGGCTACACCTTC. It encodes CASSSLRGLYYGYTF.